These 20 T cell receptor beta chains originate from one sample sequenced in a study of tumor and adjacent non-tumor tissue in lung cancer. TCRbeta libraries were built with three rounds of nested PCR, modified from ARM-PCR. TCRdb redid the calling of the multiplex PCR reads with MiXCR, one entry per CDR3 protein. The data contain approximately 75,000 distinct CDR3 sequences, roughly 73% of them singletons. No cell sorting was done before RNA was extracted from the tissue. Sequencing was done on a sample of lung tumor tissue. The receptors were gathered from a woman aged 45-60 years with non-small cell lung cancer.

Comments on this clonotype: Sequence at one end of the junction differs from germline and may be a read error. V is TRBV12-3 or TRBV12-4 and J is TRBJ2-2, with D possibly matching TRBD2 (5 bases). This CDR3 comprises 16 residues. DNA for the CDR3: TGTGCCAGCAGTCTAGGAGACGGGAAGGTCACCGGGGTGCTGTTTTTT. It encodes CASSLGDGKVTGVLFF.

This clonotype appeared once. A much larger clone sits a single nucleotide away, making a read error possible. The rearrangement uses TRBV20-1 and TRBJ2-7; 9 nucleotides line up with TRBD1. Germline CDR1 is DFQATT and CDR2 is SNEGSKA (reference sequence). CDR3 length: 18 amino acids. CDR3 loop: CSVRDYFRGTGRSYEQYF. The CDR3 nucleotides are TGCAGTGTTAGAGATTATTTTCGAGGGACAGGGCGCTCCTACGAGCAGTACTTC.

This clonotype is a singleton in its sample. The junction departs from germline at one end; a sequencing error may be responsible. The chain is built from TRBV4-1 and TRBJ2-7; D assignment may be TRBD1 or TRBD2 (5 bases each). Germline CDR1 and CDR2: MGHRA and YSYEKL. The CDR3 is 15 residues long. The CDR3 sequence is CTSSQPGTNPYEHYF. CDR3 DNA: TGCACCAGCAGCCAACCCGGGACGAACCCCTACGAGCACTACTTC.

With respect to this clonotype: A much larger clone differs by one base, so this may be a read error. The chain links TRBV6-5 to TRBJ2-7, with 10 bases identical to TRBD1. The trim removed 6 bases at V and 9 bases at J, leaving 14 bases unmatched. The CDR3 is made up of 15 amino acids. Germline V gene lookup returns CDR1 MNHEY and CDR2 SVGAGI. The CDR3: CASRRRTGGESAQYF. Written as DNA, the CDR3 is TGTGCCAGCAGACGTAGGACAGGGGGGGAAAGCGCGCAGTACTTC.

By sample fraction, this clonotype is large (0.1 to 1%). The CDR3 loop is CASSYSGVTDTQYF. CDR3 in DNA: TGTGCCAGCAGCTATAGCGGTGTCACAGATACGCAGTATTTT. The V call is TRBV6-2 or TRBV6-3, the J call TRBJ2-3; tentative D call: TRBD2 (6 bases). Trimming left V 6 bases short and J 2 bases short, with 12 bases between. The CDR3 has 14 residues. Looked up from germline, CDR1 is MNHEY and CDR2 is SVGEGT.

This clonotype was seen more than once but under ten times. A much larger clone is a single base away; this may be a read error. V usage is TRBV5-1 and J usage is TRBJ2-6; TRBD1 might be the D (6 bases). Germline lookup yields CDR1 SGHRS and CDR2 YFSETQ. This CDR3 has 15 amino acids. V lost 7 bases, J lost 2 bases, and 13 bases lay in between. The CDR3, as DNA: TGCGCCAGCTTCCCAGGGGACGCTGGGGCCAACGTCCTGACTTTC. Protein sequence: CASFPGDAGANVLTF.

The chain is built from TRBV5-1 and TRBJ2-3, with TRBD2 matching 13 bases. The CDR3 sequence is 15 residues long. The germline gives CDR1 SGHRS, CDR2 YFSETQ. The trim removed 6 bases at V and 14 bases at J, leaving 15 bases unmatched. The CDR3 nucleotides are TGCGCCAGCACCGGACTAGCGGGAGTGACAGATATGTTGTATTTT. Amino acid sequence: CASTGLAGVTDMLYF.

Remarks on this clonotype: One end of the junction does not line up with germline, which may come from a read error. The chain uses TRBV29-1 and TRBJ1-1, with D possibly matching TRBD1 (5 bases). The CDR3 totals 14 residues. Per germline, CDR1 SQVTM and CDR2 ANQGSEA. The CDR3 DNA is TGCAGCGTTGGGGGGAGACACGACAACATTGAAGCTTTCTTT. Protein sequence: CSVGGRHDNIEAFF.

This chain uses TRBV6-6 with TRBJ1-6; D possibly corresponds to TRBD1 (6 bases). Trimming cost V 4 bases and J 8 bases, with 18 bases left between them. Per the germline V gene, CDR1 is MNHNY and CDR2 is SVGAGI (reference sequence). The CDR3 totals 16 residues. The CDR3 nucleotides are TGTGCCAGCAGTTCACCAGGGGTGACGGGCGATTCACCCCTCCACTTT. This gives the protein CASSSPGVTGDSPLHF.

In its sample, this clonotype was seen once. A read error may produce the germline difference seen at one junction end. The chain recombines TRBV6-2 or TRBV6-3 with TRBJ2-7; D is unclear. CDR1 and CDR2 (germline): MNHEY, SVGEGT. The CDR3 loop spans 14 amino acids. The chain's CDR3 is CTSSYDKVTSVQYF. The CDR3 DNA reads as TGTACCAGCAGTTACGACAAGGTGACCTCTGTGCAGTACTTC.

As concerns this clonotype: Its ends do not fully match the called genes, so a read error is possible. The J gene is TRBJ1-3, the V gene TRBV11-2; the match to TRBD1 covers 7 bases. The CDR3 covers 16 residues. Germline V gene sequence: CDR1 SGHAT, CDR2 FQNNGV. CDR3: CANSLSQGGTGNTIYF. The CDR3, as DNA: TGTGCCAACAGCTTAAGTCAGGGGGGAACTGGAAACACCATATATTTT.

This clonotype was recorded only once. At one end the junction does not follow the germline gene, possibly because of a read error. This chain links TRBV29-1 with TRBJ2-7; D may correspond to TRBD1 or TRBD2 (5 bases each). CDR1 is SQVTM, CDR2 ANQGSEA, per germline. The CDR3 is 11 amino acids. CDR3 in DNA: TGCAGCGTCTCCTGGGACGGCGAGCTGTACTTC. As protein: CSVSWDGELYF.

On this clonotype itself: The CDR3 ends on some other residue instead of the conserved phenylalanine or tryptophan, so this is likely a read error. V is TRBV28 and J is TRBJ2-1; 11 bases are a match to TRBD2. J gave up 3 bases and V 5 bases, and 15 bases lay outside the gene matches. The CDR3 length is 19 residues. The V gene's germline CDR1 is MDHEN and CDR2 SYDVKM. CDR3 DNA sequence: TGTGCCAGCAGTCATGGGTACGGTAGCGGGAGGGCTATCTACAATGAGCAGTTCATC. Encoded protein: CASSHGYGSGRAIYNEQFI.

Points on this clonotype: Germline and junction disagree at one end, which may indicate a read error. This chain uses TRBV6-5 with TRBJ2-5; 10 bases line up with TRBD2. Germline V CDR1 and CDR2: MNHEY, SVGAGI. This CDR3 has 13 residues. The CDR3 is CANSLLAGQAQYF. CDR3 sequence (DNA): TGTGCCAACAGTCTACTAGCGGGGCAGGCCCAGTACTTC.

This clonotype occurred once. A read error is likely, as this CDR3 ends without the conserved phenylalanine or tryptophan. CDR3 coding DNA: TGTGCCAGCAGGGATGTAGATGGCGGGAGCCCCTCCTACGAGCAGTACTTA. As protein: CASRDVDGGSPSYEQYL. This chain links TRBV6-6 with TRBJ2-7; 7 bases match TRBD2. This CDR3 comprises 17 residues. Germline V gives CDR1 MNHNY, CDR2 SVGAGI (reference sequence). The ends lost 6 bases at V and 0 bases at J; junction bases unmatched: 14.

A remark on this clonotype: A read error may produce the germline difference seen at one junction end. This rearrangement joins TRBV12-3 or TRBV12-4 to TRBJ2-7, with D tentatively TRBD2 (6 bases). This CDR3 has 15 amino acids. This CDR3 is CASSLGPLTDYEQHF. CDR3 bases: TGTGCCAGCAGTTTAGGTCCCCTGACGGACTACGAGCAGCACTTC.

Remarks on this clonotype: A single base separates this from a much larger clone, so it may be a read error. The rearrangement joins TRBV6-1 to TRBJ2-7; 9 nucleotides agree with TRBD2. The CDR3 length is 13 residues. CDR1 MNHNS and CDR2 SASEGT come from the germline V gene. The CDR3 nucleotides read TGTGTCAGCTTCTTAGCGGGAGTCGACGAGCAGTACTTC. Amino acid sequence: CVSFLAGVDEQYF.

The rearrangement uses TRBV12-3 or TRBV12-4 and TRBJ2-7, with D perhaps TRBD1 or TRBD2 (5 bases each). Trimming took off 8 bases at V and 9 bases at J, with 14 bases between the two ends. This CDR3 spans 11 amino acids. CDR3 loop: CASRTGLWQYF. The CDR3 nucleotides are TGTGCCAGCCGAACAGGACTGTGGCAGTACTTC.

The table lists this clonotype with many counts. J is TRBJ1-4 and V is TRBV6-5; D call uncertain. The V end was cut by 0 bases, the J end by 12 bases, with 17 bases between. CDR3 size: 15 residues. Germline V gives CDR1 MNHEY, CDR2 SVGAGI. CDR3 DNA: TGTGCCAGCAGTTACTCGGGCGGCGGTGGAGAAGAACTGTTTTTT. Its protein is CASSYSGGGGEELFF.

The genes are TRBV2 and TRBJ2-3, with D unclear. The CDR3 totals 10 residues. CDR1 is SNHLY and CDR2 is FYNNEI in the germline V gene. V shed 0 bases and J shed 14 bases, with 6 bases lying between them. The CDR3 sequence is CASSEASTYF. CDR3 DNA: TGTGCCAGCAGTGAAGCGTCGACGTATTTT. The full variable domain, its missing parts supplied by reference TRBV2 and TRBJ2-3, is EPEVTQTPSHQVTQMGQEVILRCVPISNHLYFYWYRQILGQKVEFLVSFYNNEISEKSEIFDDQFSVERPDGSNFTLKIRSTKLEDSAMYFCASSEASTYFGPGTRLTVL.